This TCR beta chain was identified in a study of patients and donors after allogeneic stem cell transplantation (dated by TCRdb to the early 2020s). In this sample, this clonotype turned up a few times. No antigen is known for it. Base qualities were left out, and no much larger clone turns up one base away. CDR1 and CDR2 were assigned from the germline V gene as MNHEY and SVGEGT. For this chain, trimming is 4 bases at the V end and 5 bases at the J end, and the number of junction bases without a gene match is 4. The CDR3 contains 14 residues, cysteine and phenylalanine counted. The only DNA kept is the CDR3, 42 bases in frame from the first base. Receptor amplification or capture employed RT-PCR. This sample was sequenced with a NextSeq 550. The public reads were run again by TCRdb, first through fastp at Q25 and then through MiXCR, and only productive beta chains were kept. Every CDR3 protein is listed once, alongside the most common genes and DNA of its rows. The sample includes about 150,000 distinct CDR3 sequences, with about two fifths observed a single time. 50% of the sample lies in the top ten.

The chain couples TRBV6-2 or TRBV6-3 to TRBJ1-1; 10 of the junction bases match TRBD1. The sample consisted of blood, either unsorted or a sorted T cell fraction (not recorded which). The receptor's source is a human donor who was either an allogeneic HSCT recipient or a stem cell or donor lymphocyte infusion donor (not recorded which). It is not recorded whose cells these are; they may come from a transplant donor. For the CDR3, the sequence is CASSSDRGLTEAFF. The base sequence is TGTGCCAGCAGTTCAGACAGGGGGCTAACTGAAGCTTTCTTT.